The source of this T cell receptor (beta chain) is a study of blood T cell repertoires in COVID-19. Study information: COVID-19 samples, acute and convalescent, were from the United States, Italy and Spain. The analysed material was cDNA or gDNA that came from T cells, B-cell-depleted T cells, or PBMCs.

As handled by the study authors: By means of reference gene primer amplification, nucleated cell counts were estimated. The protocol was immunoSEQ multiplex PCR, while the TCRdb copy is restricted to in-frame clones and leaves out a portion. V and J calls and clone size are copied from that table; D and trimming were computed from the DNA. The sample includes 130,000 or so clones, roughly 84% seen only once; the top ten take over 1.1%. The germline V and J ends were trimmed by 4 bases and 8 bases, with 18 bases remaining between them. The CDR3 length is 14 residues. Germline V gene data show CDR1 as SGHRS and CDR2 as YFSETQ.

The sequencing sample was made of peripheral blood. V usage is TRBV5-1 and J usage is TRBJ1-2, with TRBD1 as a possible D gene (5 bases). The clonotype was recovered from a man between 60 and 70 years old with acute or convalescent COVID-19. The CDR3 DNA is TGCGCCAGCAGCCCTGCCCGGGGGTACGACGGCTACACCTTC. It translates to CASSPARGYDGYTF.